The present entry profiles one T cell receptor (beta chain) with its context. This entry is derived from a study of human T cells and chemical hapten exposure. For the study at large: For sensitization, 2% DPC was applied to an approximately 2 cm by approximately 2 cm patch of upper inner arm skin.

Noted time point: patch test 3, about 24 weeks after DPC sensitization. The treatment was: therapeutic diphenylcyclopropenone sensitization with weekly scalp DPC. Blood, whole and unfractionated, served as the source for total RNA extraction. Between the trimmed V and J ends, which lost 0 bases and 1 base, there was a span of 9 bases. The CDR3 consists of 16 residues. CDR1 and CDR2 from the germline V gene are MGHRA and YSYEKL. Attachment of unique molecular identifiers to individual cDNA molecules was performed in the library. TCRdb called the RACE reads again in MiXCR, with one record for every CDR3 protein. The repertoire holds 30,000 to 50,000 distinct CDR3 sequences, with roughly 13% as singletons.

The TCR was taken from a woman aged 40 to 55 with alopecia areata. Some clones in this sample may be carry-over from other donors' samples. Here the sequenced sample was whole blood, taken in connection with sensitization to the hapten diphenylcyclopropenone (DPC). The rearrangement uses TRBV4-1 and TRBJ1-4; D remains unclear. CDR3: CASSQDITKTNEKLFF. The CDR3 DNA reads TGCGCCAGCAGCCAAGATATAACAAAAACTAATGAAAAACTGTTTTTT.